The 22 T cell receptor beta chains below all came from one sample that was sequenced in a study of blood T cell repertoires in COVID-19. Here immunoSEQ multiplex PCR was the method, and the copy in TCRdb shows in-frame clones only, minus some. Here the sample spans about 220,000 clones, about three quarters being singletons. The sample consisted of peripheral blood. These TCRs come from a woman aged 70-85 years with acute or convalescent COVID-19.

The V and J genes are TRBV4-3 and TRBJ2-5; perhaps TRBD1 as D (6 bases). The germline V gene encodes CDR1 LGHNA and CDR2 YSLEER. Trimming stripped 0 bases from V and 3 bases from J, with 14 bases between. CDR3 length: 16 residues. The CDR3 is CASSQETFRGEETQYF. CDR3 sequence (DNA): TGCGCCAGCAGCCAAGAAACTTTCAGGGGCGAAGAGACCCAGTACTTC.

This clone was picked up a small number of times. V gene TRBV7-2 combines with J gene TRBJ2-1; 13 nucleotides match TRBD2. J gave up 0 bases and V 5 bases, and 7 bases lay outside the gene matches. The germline CDR1 and CDR2 sequences are SGHTA and FQGNSA. The CDR3 extends over 18 amino acids. The chain's CDR3 is CASSHGTSGVSSYNEQFF. CDR3 sequence (DNA): TGTGCCAGCAGCCACGGGACTAGCGGGGTTAGCTCCTACAATGAGCAGTTCTTC.

The rearrangement uses TRBV28 and TRBJ1-4; D call uncertain. CDR3 length: 13 residues. Per the germline V gene, CDR1 is MDHEN and CDR2 is SYDVKM. Between the trimmed V and J ends, which lost 7 bases and 7 bases, there was a span of 13 bases. CDR3 residues: CASNSFEGEKLFF. In nucleotides, the CDR3 is TGTGCCAGCAACAGTTTTGAGGGTGAAAAACTGTTTTTT.

The chain recombines TRBV6-5 with TRBJ1-2, with TRBD1 as a possible D gene (5 bases). V shed 5 bases and J shed 8 bases, with 15 bases lying between them. CDR3 length: 13 residues. Germline CDR1 reads MNHEY; CDR2 reads SVGAGI. As DNA, the CDR3 is TGTGCCAGCAGTCCAACGGGGGATCGAGGCTACACCTTC. This translates into CASSPTGDRGYTF.

This clone was observed once. The chain is built from TRBV7-9 and TRBJ2-2, with unresolved D. Per the germline V gene, CDR1 is SEHNR and CDR2 is FQNEAQ (reference sequence). CDR3 length: 12 residues. Trimming left V 4 bases short and J 4 bases short, with 4 bases between. This CDR3 is CASSSRTGELFF. The CDR3 region has the DNA TGTGCCAGCAGCTCGCGCACCGGGGAGCTGTTTTTT.

This rearrangement joins TRBV5-8 to TRBJ1-4, with D unresolved. Per the germline V gene, CDR1 is SGHTS and CDR2 is YDEGEE. V was trimmed by 2 bases and J by 7 bases, leaving 9 bases between them. The CDR3 runs 13 residues. The CDR3, as DNA: TGTGCCAGCAGCTTAGGAGGGCGTGAAAAACTGTTTTTT. The encoded protein is CASSLGGREKLFF.

The CDR3 nucleotides are TGTGCCAGCCGACGGGGGGTCTGGACCCTTAACACCGGGGAGCTGTTTTTT. This encodes CASRRGVWTLNTGELFF. V usage is TRBV2 and J usage is TRBJ2-2; 7 nucleotides agree with TRBD2. Germline CDR1 SNHLY, CDR2 FYNNEI. The ends lost 8 bases at V and 2 bases at J; junction bases unmatched: 14. The CDR3 runs 17 residues.

This clone showed up just once. CDR3 nucleotide sequence: TGTGCCAGCAGCTTACAGAGAGGGGGTAATGGCTACACCTTC. Its translation: CASSLQRGGNGYTF. The chain employs TRBV7-2 and TRBJ1-2; tentative D call: TRBD1 (6 bases). The CDR3 spans 14 residues. Trimming removed 2 bases at V and 6 bases at J, with 13 bases between. Germline CDR1 SGHTA, CDR2 FQGNSA.

The chain links TRBV6-5 to TRBJ1-6; D is unresolved. This CDR3 spans 13 amino acids. V was shortened by 2 bases and J by 10 bases, with 9 bases between the two germline ends. Per the germline V gene, CDR1 is MNHEY and CDR2 is SVGAGI. The CDR3 DNA sequence: TGTGCCAGCAGTTACCCGACTGGATCACCCCTCCACTTT. As protein: CASSYPTGSPLHF.

Concerning this clone itself: The sample contains more than one DNA sequence encoding this CDR3. V and J are TRBV7-3 and TRBJ2-2; D gene unclear. Germline CDR1 is SGHTA and CDR2 is FQGTGA. The CDR3 is 13 residues long. V lost 5 bases and J lost 2, with 6 bases in between. The CDR3 reads CASSLLNTGELFF. The CDR3 DNA reads TGTGCCAGCAGCCTCTTAAACACCGGGGAGCTGTTTTTT.

This clone was seen a handful of times. J is TRBJ1-2 and V is TRBV6-2 or TRBV6-3; TRBD1 matches 8 bases. This CDR3 comprises 13 residues. The V gene end was trimmed by 4 bases and the J gene end by 5 bases; junction bases not matched to a gene: 3. Looked up from germline, CDR1 is MNHEY and CDR2 is SVGEGT. The CDR3 region has the DNA TGTGCCAGCAGTTCCCGACAGGGGTATGGCTACACCTTC. Its translation is CASSSRQGYGYTF.

In nucleotides, the CDR3 is TGCGCCAGCAGCGTCCCAAGCGGGGATAAAAACATTCAGTACTTC. Translation gives CASSVPSGDKNIQYF. This sequence joins TRBV5-1 and TRBJ2-4; 7 bases map to TRBD2. The CDR3 consists of 15 residues. CDR1 is SGHRS and CDR2 is YFSETQ in the germline V gene. V trimming: 4 bases; J trimming: 4 bases; junction bases outside the gene matches: 8.

The J gene is TRBJ2-7, the V gene TRBV5-6, with D possibly TRBD2 on 7 matching bases. Trimming took off 2 bases at V and 6 bases at J, with 12 bases between the two ends. This CDR3 has 13 residues. Germline loops: CDR1 SGHDT, CDR2 YYEEEE. The CDR3 nucleotides read TGTGCCAGCAGCTTAGGGGGGGCCTTCGAGCAGTACTTC. This codes for CASSLGGAFEQYF.

This clone has a single count. The V and J genes are TRBV19 and TRBJ1-4; 8 positions agree with TRBD1. Germline V CDR1 and CDR2: LNHDA, SQIVND (reference sequence). This CDR3 has 14 amino acids. The J segment lost 5 bases and the V segment lost 5 bases, leaving 4 bases of the junction unmatched. The CDR3 DNA reads as TGTGCCAGTAGTGGGACAGGCCGAAATGAAAAACTGTTTTTT. This sequence encodes CASSGTGRNEKLFF.

This clone appeared once. The chain carries TRBV7-9 and TRBJ2-7; D uncertain. This CDR3 comprises 13 residues. Trimming removed 4 bases from V and 3 bases from J, with 10 bases in between. Germline V gene data show CDR1 as SEHNR and CDR2 as FQNEAQ (reference sequence). CDR3 sequence: CASSSTENYEQYF. The CDR3 bases are TGTGCCAGCAGCTCCACAGAGAACTACGAGCAGTACTTC.

The gene calls are TRBV6-5 and TRBJ2-5; TRBD2 matches 7 bases. Germline V gene lookup returns CDR1 MNHEY and CDR2 SVGAGI. The CDR3 is made up of 15 amino acids. Losses at the gene ends were 5 bases for V and 2 bases for J; bases not matched to a gene: 8. The CDR3 DNA is TGTGCCAGCAGTCAAAAACCTAGCGGACAAGAGACCCAGTACTTC. This translates into CASSQKPSGQETQYF.

The chain is built from TRBV2 and TRBJ2-3, with D maybe TRBD1 (6 bases). Trimming shortened V by 7 bases and J by 4 bases, and 12 bases separated the two germline ends. The CDR3 contains 13 residues. Germline CDR1 SNHLY, CDR2 FYNNEI. CDR3 region: CASKQGWSDTQYF. The CDR3 DNA follows: TGTGCCAGCAAACAGGGATGGTCAGATACGCAGTATTTT.

V usage is TRBV2 and J usage is TRBJ1-2; TRBD1 aligns across 8 bases. CDR1 is SNHLY, CDR2 FYNNEI, per germline. Trimming took 6 bases from V and 4 from J; bases not matched to a gene: 7. The CDR3 totals 14 residues. CDR3 DNA: TGTGCCAGCAGAGCCCCCGGGACAGGCTATGGCTACACCTTC. Residues: CASRAPGTGYGYTF.

Remarks on this clone: A much larger clone lies a single base off, so this may be a read error. V and J are TRBV6-1 and TRBJ2-3; D ambiguous. Germline V gene data show CDR1 as MNHNS and CDR2 as SASEGT. The CDR3 runs 16 residues. Written as DNA, the CDR3 is TGTGCCAGCAGTAAAGCTAACAGCCAGCTCACAGATACGCAGTATTTT. This encodes CASSKANSQLTDTQYF.

This rearrangement joins TRBV5-6 to TRBJ2-2; a weak D match, TRBD1 (5 bases). V was shortened by 4 bases and J by 8 bases, with 12 bases between the two germline ends. The CDR3 spans 13 residues. Germline V CDR1 and CDR2: SGHDT, YYEEEE. The CDR3 region has the DNA TGTGCCAGCAGCCCTGGGCCAGGGGGGGAGCTGTTTTTT. Translation: CASSPGPGGELFF.

This clone has ten or more counts. V and J are TRBV18 and TRBJ2-5, with D possibly matching TRBD1 (5 bases). This CDR3 is 15 amino acids long. Per germline, CDR1 KGHSH and CDR2 LQKENI. V was clipped by 0 bases and J by 5 bases, with 13 bases between them. CDR3 protein: CASSPPGVPGETQYF. Written as DNA, the CDR3 is TGTGCCAGCTCACCACCGGGTGTTCCAGGGGAGACCCAGTACTTC.

V and J are TRBV29-1 and TRBJ1-2, with 10 bases identical to TRBD1. The V gene end was trimmed by 6 bases and the J gene end by 4 bases; junction bases not matched to a gene: 11. From germline, CDR1 is SQVTM and CDR2 ANQGSEA. The CDR3 spans 15 residues. The chain's CDR3 is CSVTSRDRGLYGYTF. CDR3 nucleotides: TGCAGCGTCACCTCTAGAGACAGGGGGCTCTATGGCTACACCTTC.